This passage covers 10 T cell receptor beta chains from one sample sequenced in a study of blood T cell repertoires in COVID-19 (dated by TCRdb to the early 2020s). Libraries were constructed by the immunoSEQ multiplex PCR assay. TCRdb took this table from immuneACCESS and kept in-frame rearrangements with V and J called. Such tables lack part of the clones; where checked against another copy, unresolved V genes explain under half of the gap, and the rest is unexplained. The sample records more than 35,000 clones, around nine tenths of which are singletons. The ten most abundant clones make up 30% to 35% of the sample. The material sequenced was peripheral blood. The origin of the receptors is a man between 70 and 80 years old with active COVID-19.

The gene calls are TRBV24-1 and TRBJ2-5; a weak D match, TRBD2 (5 bases). Germline-derived CDR1 and CDR2 are KGHDR and SFDVKD. The CDR3 has 15 residues. Trimming shortened V by 5 bases and J by 0 bases, and 12 bases separated the two germline ends. CDR3 amino acids: CATSARLANQETQYF. The CDR3 DNA reads TGTGCCACCAGTGCGCGGCTAGCCAACCAAGAGACCCAGTACTTC.

The chain carries TRBV6-1 and TRBJ2-7, with TRBD2 matching 8 bases. V shed 3 bases, J shed 2 bases, and the junction held 6 bases outside the gene matches. The CDR3 consists of 15 residues. The germline gives CDR1 MNHNS, CDR2 SASEGT. CDR3 region: CASSEWRGVTYEQYF. CDR3 DNA: TGTGCCAGCAGTGAGTGGCGGGGGGTTACCTACGAGCAGTACTTC.

V is TRBV18 and J is TRBJ2-5, with no clear D. This CDR3 is 15 amino acids long. CDR1 KGHSH and CDR2 LQKENI come from the germline V gene. Trimming cost V 0 bases and J 2 bases, with 10 bases left between them. CDR3 sequence reads: CASSPPFPGQETQYF. The DNA for the CDR3 is TGTGCCAGCTCACCACCTTTCCCAGGACAAGAGACCCAGTACTTC.

The chain has TRBV5-1 and TRBJ2-2; 8 bases align to TRBD1. The CDR3 is 14 residues long. Germline CDR1 SGHRS, CDR2 YFSETQ. J gave up 5 bases and V 5 bases, and 5 bases lay outside the gene matches. The CDR3 region has the DNA TGCGCCAGCAGTGACAGGGGATGGACCGGGGAGCTGTTTTTT. Protein: CASSDRGWTGELFF.

The J gene is TRBJ1-1, the V gene TRBV9; TRBD1 aligns across 7 bases. V was clipped by 4 bases and J by 5 bases; unmatched bases: 8. CDR3 length: 14 residues. Germline-derived CDR1 and CDR2 are SGDLS and YYNGEE. In nucleotides, the CDR3 is TGTGCCAGCAGCACCCGACAGGGAGGAACTGAAGCTTTCTTT. Amino acid sequence: CASSTRQGGTEAFF. Filled out from reference TRBV9 and TRBJ1-1, the complete variable domain reads DSGVTQTPKHLITATGQRVTLRCSPRSGDLSVYWYQQSLDQGLQFLIQYYNGEERAKGNILERFSAQQFPDLHSELNLSSLELGDSALYFCASSTRQGGTEAFFGQGTRLTVV.

This chain links TRBV27 with TRBJ2-7; D unresolved. Germline V lookup: CDR1 MNHEY, CDR2 SMNVEV (reference sequence). Trimming pared 4 bases from V and 0 bases from J, leaving 13 bases between. The CDR3 sequence is 15 residues long. The chain's CDR3 is CASSSPRSNSYEQYF. The DNA for the CDR3 is TGTGCCAGCAGTTCACCGAGGAGCAACTCCTACGAGCAGTACTTC.

In DNA form, the CDR3 reads TGTGCCAGCAGTTCGGGGACCGGGACAGGCGGACAAGAGACCCAGTACTTC. As protein: CASSSGTGTGGQETQYF. The chain combines TRBV28 with TRBJ2-5; 8 bases are shared with TRBD1. Germline V gives CDR1 MDHEN, CDR2 SYDVKM. CDR3 size: 17 residues. V lost 4 bases and J lost 2; bases outside the gene matches: 12.

The chain couples TRBV5-3 to TRBJ1-1; D is uncertain. TRBV5-3 qualifies as an ORF whose function is uncertain. CDR3 length: 14 amino acids. Deletions cut 3 bases from V and 0 bases from J, with 9 bases between. The CDR3, as DNA: TGTGCCAGAAGCTCGAGAGCTTTGAACACTGAAGCTTTCTTT. Amino acids: CARSSRALNTEAFF.

The chain recombines TRBV6-2 or TRBV6-3 with TRBJ1-2; no definite D call. CDR3 length equals 16 residues. Trimming removed 2 bases at V and 0 bases at J, with 13 bases between. CDR1 is MNHEY, CDR2 SVGEGT, per germline. CDR3 protein: CASSYVGVPANYGYTF. Written as DNA, the CDR3 is TGTGCCAGCAGTTACGTCGGGGTCCCAGCTAACTATGGCTACACCTTC.

The chain recombines TRBV4-2 with TRBJ1-2; TRBD1 aligns across 10 bases. CDR1 and CDR2 (germline): LGHNA, YNFKEQ. The V segment lost 4 bases and the J segment 5 bases; nucleotides outside the gene matches: 1. The CDR3 spans 13 residues. This CDR3 reads CASSRDRGYGYTF. The CDR3, as DNA: TGTGCCAGCAGCCGGGACAGGGGATATGGCTACACCTTC.